The next 29 T cell receptor beta chains were all read from a single sample in a study of cytomegalovirus exposure and HLA in healthy donors. The PCR was carried out with 60 Vbeta primers and 13 Jbeta primers. The data were produced by immunoSEQ multiplex PCR, yet TCRdb's version contains in-frame clones alone and is incomplete. This table holds around 240,000 clones, more than 75% found once. Sequencing was performed on PBMCs. The receptors derive from a woman aged 40 to 50 in good health and CMV-seropositive.

The V and J genes are TRBV7-2 and TRBJ1-2, with 9 bases fitting TRBD1. V dropped 1 base and J dropped 7; count of bases not matched to a gene: 4. The CDR3 consists of 14 residues. Germline V gene data show CDR1 as SGHTA and CDR2 as FQGNSA. CDR3 region: CASSLGATGGGYTF. In DNA form, the CDR3 reads TGTGCCAGCAGCTTAGGCGCGACAGGGGGTGGCTACACCTTC.

There are a few counts of this clone. V usage is TRBV27 and J usage is TRBJ2-7, with D possibly matching TRBD1 (6 bases). The CDR3 is 15 residues long. Germline values: CDR1 MNHEY, CDR2 SMNVEV (reference sequence). With 0 bases removed from V and 1 base from J, the gap between germline ends came to 10 bases. This chain's CDR3 is CASSLSGTISYEQYF. CDR3 nucleotide sequence: TGTGCCAGCAGTTTATCCGGGACAATTTCCTACGAGCAGTACTTC.

V gene TRBV13 combines with J gene TRBJ1-1; D might be TRBD1 (5 bases). The V end was cut by 3 bases, the J end by 5 bases, with 13 bases between. The CDR3 runs 14 residues. CDR1 and CDR2 from the germline V gene are PRHDT and FYEKMQ (reference sequence). CDR3 DNA sequence: TGTGCCAGCAGCTTCCTGGGGGGGTTTACTGAAGCTTTCTTT. It yields the protein CASSFLGGFTEAFF.

This clone came up once. The chain employs TRBV6-5 and TRBJ1-3; D might be TRBD1 (6 bases). V was trimmed by 6 bases and J by 2 bases, leaving 14 bases between them. The CDR3 has 15 amino acids. Germline CDR1 is MNHEY and CDR2 is SVGAGI. The chain's CDR3 is CASSVRGATGNTIYF. CDR3 DNA sequence: TGTGCCAGCAGCGTTCGGGGGGCAACTGGAAACACCATATATTTT.

The rearrangement joins TRBV5-1 to TRBJ2-7; the D is unclear. Germline assignment: CDR1 SGHRS and CDR2 YFSETQ. The CDR3 contains 17 residues. V lost 4 bases and J lost 2, with 22 bases in between. The CDR3 DNA reads TGCGCCAGCAGCCGCCCTTTGGTCCTCCGAGGCACCTACGAGCAGTACTTC. This encodes CASSRPLVLRGTYEQYF.

The rearrangement uses TRBV7-2 and TRBJ2-7; 11 nucleotides match TRBD2. CDR3 length: 14 amino acids. V lost 5 bases to trimming and J lost 2 bases; unmatched junction nucleotides: 2. Germline V gene sequence: CDR1 SGHTA, CDR2 FQGNSA. The CDR3 loop is CASSTSGGPYEQYF. In DNA, the CDR3 is TGTGCCAGCAGCACTAGCGGGGGCCCCTACGAGCAGTACTTC.

This clone was detected only once. The V gene is TRBV29-1, the J gene TRBJ1-1; D is uncertain. The CDR3 extends over 13 amino acids. V shed 3 bases and J shed 0 bases, with 8 bases lying between them. Germline CDR1 reads SQVTM; CDR2 reads ANQGSEA. CDR3 loop: CSVDVQMNTEAFF. As DNA, the CDR3 is TGCAGCGTTGATGTCCAGATGAACACTGAAGCTTTCTTT.

The gene calls are TRBV7-3 and TRBJ1-3; no firm D call. The V end lost 2 bases, the J end lost 0 bases, and 23 bases lay between the germline ends. CDR1 SGHTA and CDR2 FQGTGA come from the germline V gene. This CDR3 contains 20 residues. The CDR3 region is CASSLLPRERGPLSGNTIYF. The CDR3 nucleotides are TGTGCCAGCAGCTTACTCCCTCGGGAGCGAGGGCCCCTCTCTGGAAACACCATATATTTT. Drawing the rest from reference TRBV7-3 and TRBJ1-3, the complete variable domain is GAGVSQTPSNKVTEKGKYVELRCDPISGHTALYWYRQSLGQGPEFLIYFQGTGAADDSGLPNDRFFAVRPEGSVSTLKIQRTERGDSAVYLCASSLLPRERGPLSGNTIYFGEGSWLTVV.

The DNA for the CDR3 is TGTGCCAGCATCGGCGGGAGGGCCCCTGAGCAGTTCTTC. Translated, it gives CASIGGRAPEQFF. V and J are TRBV7-9 and TRBJ2-1; 9 bases are shared with TRBD2. Germline values: CDR1 SEHNR, CDR2 FQNEAQ (reference sequence). The CDR3 length is 13 residues. After removal of 7 bases from V and 9 bases from J, the junction contained 7 bases not matched to a gene.

The V call is TRBV18, the J call TRBJ2-3, with 9 bases identical to TRBD2. The CDR3 runs 14 residues. V lost 3 bases, J lost 7 bases, and 5 bases stayed unmatched. Germline CDR1 KGHSH, CDR2 LQKENI. For the CDR3, the DNA is TGTGCCAGCTCACCGGGGACTAGCATCTATACGCAGTATTTT. This gives the protein CASSPGTSIYTQYF.

This sequence joins TRBV7-9 and TRBJ1-4; 7 bases match TRBD1. CDR3 size: 13 residues. Germline CDR1 is SEHNR and CDR2 is FQNEAQ (reference sequence). The junction had 2 bases not matched to a gene; V was cut back by 2 bases and J by 8 bases. CDR3 in amino acids: CASSLQDREKLFF. The CDR3 DNA follows: TGTGCCAGCAGCTTACAGGACAGGGAAAAACTGTTTTTT.

The CDR3 protein is CASSLVGRGETQYF. The CDR3 bases are TGTGCCAGCAGCTTGGTAGGGAGGGGAGAGACCCAGTACTTC. The chain joins TRBV5-8 to TRBJ2-5; 7 positions match TRBD2. V was pared by 0 bases and J by 4 bases, with 3 bases of the junction left unmatched. This CDR3 is 14 amino acids long. CDR1 is SGHTS, CDR2 YDEGEE, per germline.

The V gene is TRBV5-3, the J gene TRBJ1-4; 10 bases are shared with TRBD1. TRBV5-3 is an open reading frame, and its role is uncertain. Trimming removed 4 bases from V and 7 bases from J; junction bases left unmatched: 13. The CDR3 is made up of 17 amino acids. The CDR3 is CARSDYRGTGDTEKLFF. The CDR3 nucleotides read TGTGCCAGAAGCGATTACCGCGGGACAGGGGATACTGAAAAACTGTTTTTT.

This clone was recorded once. The chain carries TRBV29-1 and TRBJ2-7; D may be TRBD1 (6 bases). The germline V and J ends were trimmed by 3 bases and 2 bases, with 11 bases remaining between them. Germline V CDR1 and CDR2: SQVTM, ANQGSEA. The CDR3 loop spans 13 amino acids. CDR3 sequence (DNA): TGCAGCGTTGATAGTGGACAGACCTACGAGCAGTACTTC. This gives the protein CSVDSGQTYEQYF.

This clone was detected only once. V gene TRBV7-9 combines with J gene TRBJ2-1; 9 nucleotides line up with TRBD1. The V gene end was trimmed by 3 bases and the J gene end by 8 bases; junction bases not matched to a gene: 11. The CDR3 has 16 residues. Germline CDR1 SEHNR, CDR2 FQNEAQ (reference sequence). CDR3 bases: TGTGCCAGCAGCTTTGTCGGATTTGGACAGGGGTATGAGCAGTTCTTC. It codes for CASSFVGFGQGYEQFF.

The rearrangement joins TRBV6-5 to TRBJ2-1, with D possibly TRBD1 on 5 matching bases. Germline loops: CDR1 MNHEY, CDR2 SVGAGI. The ends were cut back, 4 bases at V and 1 base at J, with 14 bases in the middle. CDR3 length: 16 amino acids. The CDR3 region has the DNA TGTGCCAGCAGTTGGGGCGCGGACGGGTCCTACAATGAGCAGTTCTTC. It specifies CASSWGADGSYNEQFF.

The chain carries TRBV14 and TRBJ2-1, with a tentative D call TRBD2 (6 bases). CDR1 is SGHDN and CDR2 is FVKESK in the germline V gene. The CDR3 covers 17 residues. The V gene lost 3 bases and the J gene lost 0 bases, with 15 bases spanning the gap. CDR3 protein: CASSQVGGLSSYNEQFF. The CDR3 DNA is TGTGCCAGCAGCCAGGTGGGAGGTCTTAGCTCCTACAATGAGCAGTTCTTC.

This clone was seen a few times. The chain links TRBV5-1 to TRBJ1-1; TRBD1 matches 7 bases. The germline CDR1 and CDR2 sequences are SGHRS and YFSETQ. The CDR3 sequence is 14 residues long. V trimming: 3 bases; J trimming: 7 bases; junction bases outside the gene matches: 9. DNA of the CDR3: TGCGCCAGCAGCTCTATGACAGGGACGAATGAAGCTTTCTTT. It yields the protein CASSSMTGTNEAFF.

V and J are TRBV6-6 and TRBJ2-7; 11 bases match TRBD2. J was trimmed by 1 base and V by 4 bases; bases with no gene match: 6. The CDR3 is 16 amino acids. Looked up from germline, CDR1 is MNHNY and CDR2 is SVGAGI (reference sequence). The CDR3 loop reads CASSLWTSGSSYEQYF. The CDR3 coding sequence is TGTGCCAGCAGTTTATGGACTAGCGGGTCTTCCTACGAGCAGTACTTC.

Concerning this clone itself: Other nucleotide sequences in the sample specify the same CDR3. V and J are TRBV27 and TRBJ1-2; the D gene is possibly TRBD1 (6 bases). The CDR3 consists of 14 residues. The ends were cut back, 3 bases at V and 2 bases at J, with 10 bases in the middle. Germline lookup yields CDR1 MNHEY and CDR2 SMNVEV (reference sequence). CDR3 DNA sequence: TGTGCCAGCAGTTTGGGGCAGGGGAACTATGGCTACACCTTC. Protein sequence: CASSLGQGNYGYTF.

The chain is built from TRBV9 and TRBJ1-5, with 7 bases lining up with TRBD1. V shed 4 bases and J 7 bases; nucleotides not matched to a gene: 5. Germline V gene data show CDR1 as SGDLS and CDR2 as YYNGEE. The CDR3 is 13 residues long. Here the CDR3 reads CASSSGQAQPQHF. DNA of the CDR3: TGTGCCAGCAGCTCCGGACAGGCACAGCCCCAGCATTTT.

In this sample, this clone turned up a few times. The CDR3 region has the DNA TGTGCCAGCAGCCCGGGCCCCTCGGACACTAACTATGGCTACACCTTC. It is translated as CASSPGPSDTNYGYTF. This chain connects TRBV11-2 to TRBJ1-2, with D possibly being TRBD1 (5 bases). Germline CDR1 is SGHAT and CDR2 is FQNNGV. V was clipped by 5 bases and J by 0 bases, with 16 bases between them. The CDR3 length is 16 residues.

The genes are TRBV9 and TRBJ2-1; D is uncertain. The CDR3 runs to 14 residues. Trimming shortened V by 4 bases and J by 4 bases, and 12 bases separated the two germline ends. Germline CDR1 SGDLS, CDR2 YYNGEE. The chain's CDR3 is CASSPSLAYNEQFF. The CDR3 DNA is TGTGCCAGCAGCCCCTCCTTGGCTTACAATGAGCAGTTCTTC.

The CDR3 region has the DNA TGTGCCAGCAGGACTCCAAGAGGTGGGAGAAACACCGGGGAGCTGTTTTTT. It encodes CASRTPRGGRNTGELFF. The rearrangement links TRBV7-9 to TRBJ2-2, with D possibly TRBD2 on 5 matching bases. Germline V gene lookup returns CDR1 SEHNR and CDR2 FQNEAQ (reference sequence). Trimming removed 6 bases at V and 2 bases at J, with 19 bases between. The CDR3 is 17 amino acids. Variable domain in full (rest from reference TRBV7-9 and TRBJ2-2): DTGVSQNPRHKITKRGQNVTFRCDPISEHNRLYWYRQTLGQGPEFLTYFQNEAQLEKSRLLSDRFSAERPKGSFSTLEIQRTEQGDSAMYLCASRTPRGGRNTGELFFGEGSRLTVL.

This chain joins TRBV30 and TRBJ2-5; 9 bases align to TRBD1. From germline, CDR1 is GTSNPN and CDR2 SVGIG (reference sequence). V was pared by 2 bases and J by 3 bases, with 1 base of the junction left unmatched. The CDR3 totals 13 residues. The DNA of the CDR3 is TGTGCCTGGAGTACAGGGGGCGAAGAGACCCAGTACTTC. Translating gives CAWSTGGEETQYF.

The chain links TRBV4-3 to TRBJ2-2, with a tentative D call TRBD2 (5 bases). In germline, CDR1 is LGHNA, CDR2 YSLEER. Trimming took 0 bases from V and 4 from J, leaving 18 bases between them. The CDR3 extends over 18 amino acids. The CDR3 DNA is TGCGCCAGCAGCCAAGATTCCCGGACTGGATGGGTCACCGGGGAGCTGTTTTTT. It is translated as CASSQDSRTGWVTGELFF.

This clone was detected once. This CDR3 reads CASSESWGRLGGYTF. The CDR3, as DNA: TGTGCCAGCAGTGAAAGTTGGGGGAGGCTTGGAGGCTACACCTTC. The J gene is TRBJ1-2, the V gene TRBV6-1; TRBD1 might be the D (5 bases). The CDR3 loop spans 15 amino acids. The germline V gene encodes CDR1 MNHNS and CDR2 SASEGT. V was clipped by 2 bases and J by 8 bases, with 18 bases between them.

The chain joins TRBV2 to TRBJ2-1; 10 bases match TRBD2. Losses at the gene ends were 7 bases for V and 7 bases for J; bases not matched to a gene: 19. Germline loops: CDR1 SNHLY, CDR2 FYNNEI. The CDR3 spans 18 residues. The CDR3 nucleotides read TGTGCCAGCAATGGGGGGGGCCTAGCGGGGGACCACGTGAATGAGCAGTTCTTC. Amino acids: CASNGGGLAGDHVNEQFF.

V is TRBV11-2 and J is TRBJ2-7, with D possibly matching TRBD1 (5 bases). V was trimmed by 4 bases and J by 0 bases, leaving 7 bases between them. Germline V lookup: CDR1 SGHAT, CDR2 FQNNGV. This CDR3 has 13 amino acids. CDR3 sequence (DNA): TGTGCCAGCAGCTCGACAGTCTCCTACGAGCAGTACTTC. Its translation is CASSSTVSYEQYF.